This T cell receptor beta chain was identified during a study of T cell changes during pregnancy in multiple sclerosis. The germline CDR1 and CDR2 sequences are MGHDK and SYGVNS. Losses at the gene ends were 7 bases for V and 5 bases for J; bases not matched to a gene: 6. This CDR3 is built from 15 residues. Produced via immunoSEQ multiplex PCR; TCRdb's table is partial and in-frame only. The sample lists over 45,000 clones; 93% were seen once. The sequenced sample was CD8+ T cells from peripheral blood mononuclear cells, obtained in the third trimester of pregnancy. The chain recombines TRBV25-1 with TRBJ2-3, with 13 nucleotides matching TRBD2. The sequence came from a female donor with multiple sclerosis, enrolled in a pregnancy study. The CDR3 protein is CASTFGTSGKDTQYF. The CDR3 nucleotides are TGTGCCAGCACCTTCGGGACTAGCGGGAAAGATACGCAGTATTTT.